Listed below are T cell receptor beta chains from one sample, sequenced in a study of OX40 agonist ivuxolimab in advanced cancers. Repertoires were generated with immunoSEQ multiplex PCR, while TCRdb's copy carries only in-frame clones and drops some. This sample has roughly 64,000 clones, with more than 75% found just once. Source: CD4+ or CD8+ T cells sorted from blood, taken in a trial of the OX40 agonist ivuxolimab. These TCRs come from an adult with an advanced solid tumor such as melanoma, head and neck, liver or kidney cancer. Both conserved end residues are part of each CDR3. D genes are given only for firm matches. Expanded clones get a size class; other rows say once, few or many, or leave the size out.

V: TRBV14
D: -
J: TRBJ2-2
size: -
DNA: TGTGCCAGCAGCCAAGTTAGACCGCCTAACGGGGAGCTGTTTTTT
CDR3: CASSQVRPPNGELFF

V: TRBV11-2
D: TRBD1
J: TRBJ1-2
size: -
DNA: TGTGCCAGCAGCTCGGACAGGGTTTTGAAGGAGGGCTACACCTTC
CDR3: CASSSDRVLKEGYTF

V: TRBV18
D: -
J: TRBJ1-3
size: -
DNA: TGTGCCAGCTCACCCGACCGGGGCGGAAACACCATATATTTT
CDR3: CASSPDRGGNTIYF

V: TRBV21-1
D: -
J: TRBJ1-5
size: -
DNA: TGTGCCAGCAGCCGTCTGGGAGGTGGGGACAGGGTCTTTAGCAATCAGCCCCAGCATTTT
CDR3: CASSRLGGGDRVFSNQPQHF

V: TRBV28
D: TRBD1
J: TRBJ1-2
size: -
DNA: TGTGCCAGCAGCCTGGACAGGACGTTTTCTTGGGGCTACACCTTC
CDR3: CASSLDRTFSWGYTF

V: TRBV5-1
D: -
J: TRBJ2-1
size: -
DNA: TGCGCCAGCAGCTCGGAGGGACAGACCTACAATGAGCAGTTCTTC
CDR3: CASSSEGQTYNEQFF

V: TRBV6-1
D: -
J: TRBJ1-2
size: -
DNA: TGTGCCAGCAGTGTTCTGGCAGCTAACTATGGCTACACCTTC
CDR3: CASSVLAANYGYTF

V: TRBV7-9
D: -
J: TRBJ2-5
size: -
DNA: TGTGCCAGCAGCTTCTTCCTGCGGAACCAAGAGACCCAGTACTTC
CDR3: CASSFFLRNQETQYF

V: TRBV10-3
D: -
J: TRBJ2-5
size: -
DNA: TGTGCCATCAGTGAGAGGACGGCTAACCAAGAGACCCAGTACTTC
CDR3: CAISERTANQETQYF

V: TRBV7-2
D: -
J: TRBJ1-2
size: -
DNA: TGTGCCAGCAGCGTCGGGGGGTCTGGCTACACCTTC
CDR3: CASSVGGSGYTF

V: TRBV19
D: -
J: TRBJ2-1
size: -
DNA: TGTGCCAGTAGTATAGTGGCGTATGGGGTGGGTGAGCAGTTCTTC
CDR3: CASSIVAYGVGEQFF

V: TRBV4-3
D: -
J: TRBJ1-1
size: -
DNA: TGCGCCAGCAGCCATGACAGGTCCCCCGTAGCTGAAGCTTTCTTT
CDR3: CASSHDRSPVAEAFF

V: TRBV6-1
D: -
J: TRBJ2-7
size: -
DNA: TGTGCCAGCAGTGACCCCTACGAGCAGTACTTC
CDR3: CASSDPYEQYF

V: TRBV14
D: -
J: TRBJ2-7
size: -
DNA: TGTGCCAGCAGCCGCCGACAGGGAGGCGGGCCCCGGCGCGAGCAGTACTTC
CDR3: CASSRRQGGGPRREQYF

V: TRBV28
D: -
J: TRBJ2-1
size: -
DNA: TGTGCCAGCAATGAGGGGCTAAACAATGAGCAGTTCTTC
CDR3: CASNEGLNNEQFF

V: TRBV21-1
D: -
J: TRBJ2-3
size: once
DNA: TGTGCCAGCAGCAAGGGGACAGGGGTCGGCGCAGATACGCAGTATTTT
CDR3: CASSKGTGVGADTQYF

V: TRBV6-6
D: -
J: TRBJ2-7
size: -
DNA: TGTGCCAGCAGTTACGAGGCAGCCTACGAGCAGTACTTC
CDR3: CASSYEAAYEQYF

V: TRBV2
D: TRBD1
J: TRBJ2-1
size: -
DNA: TGTGCCAGCAGTGAGATTCAGGGGGACAATGAGCAGTTCTTC
CDR3: CASSEIQGDNEQFF

V: TRBV5-4
D: TRBD1
J: TRBJ1-1
size: -
DNA: TGTGCCAGCAGCCCCCGGACAGGGCCCAGACTAAACACTGAAGCTTTCTTT
CDR3: CASSPRTGPRLNTEAFF

V: TRBV2
D: -
J: TRBJ1-5
size: -
DNA: TGTGCCAGCAGTCCAGGGGTTGGCCAGCCCCAGCATTTT
CDR3: CASSPGVGQPQHF

V: TRBV28
D: -
J: TRBJ1-5
size: -
DNA: TGTGCCACAGGGGTATATAGCAATCAGCCCCAGCATTTT
CDR3: CATGVYSNQPQHF

V: TRBV6-5
D: -
J: TRBJ2-2
size: -
DNA: TGTGCCAGCAGGCGCCAGGGCCGAGGGGCCGGGGAGCTGTTTTTT
CDR3: CASRRQGRGAGELFF

V: TRBV5-1
D: TRBD2
J: TRBJ2-3
size: -
DNA: TGCGCCAGCAGCTTGGAACTAGCGGGCAGCACAGATACGCAGTATTTT
CDR3: CASSLELAGSTDTQYF

V: TRBV28
D: TRBD2
J: TRBJ2-7
size: -
DNA: TGTGCCAGCAGTCTGATCGGGGGGGACGAGCAGTACTTC
CDR3: CASSLIGGDEQYF

V: TRBV19
D: -
J: TRBJ2-2
size: -
DNA: TGTGCCAGTTATGGTCAGGGAGGAACCGGGGAGCTGTTTTTT
CDR3: CASYGQGGTGELFF

V: TRBV10-3
D: -
J: TRBJ2-2
size: -
DNA: TGTGCCATCAGTGAGACTAACGCGAACACCGGGGAGCTGTTTTTT
CDR3: CAISETNANTGELFF

V: TRBV10-3
D: TRBD2
J: TRBJ2-2
size: -
DNA: TGTGCCATCAGAGGAGTAGCGGGATCCGGGGAGCTGTTTTTT
CDR3: CAIRGVAGSGELFF

V: TRBV18
D: -
J: TRBJ1-2
size: -
DNA: TGTGCCAGCTCACCGGGAGACAGCATAAACTATGGCTACACCTTC
CDR3: CASSPGDSINYGYTF

V: TRBV14
D: -
J: TRBJ1-2
size: -
DNA: TGTGCCAGCAGCCCGGGACCCCTTTCTCTCTATGGCTACACCTTC
CDR3: CASSPGPLSLYGYTF

V: TRBV18
D: -
J: TRBJ1-1
size: once
DNA: TGTGCCAGCTCACCGACAGCCTCAACTGAAGCTTTCTTT
CDR3: CASSPTASTEAFF

V: TRBV7-9
D: -
J: TRBJ2-7
size: -
DNA: TGTGCCAGCAGCTCGTCGGGACTCCCCTACGAGCAGTACTTC
CDR3: CASSSSGLPYEQYF

V: TRBV7-6
D: -
J: TRBJ2-6
size: -
DNA: TGTGCCAGCAGCCAGGGGGGGGGCACAGTTTCTGGGGCCAACGTCCTGACTTTC
CDR3: CASSQGGGTVSGANVLTF

V: TRBV5-4
D: TRBD1
J: TRBJ2-5
size: -
DNA: TGTGCCAGCAGCCCACGGGACAGGCGGGGAGAGACCCAGTACTTC
CDR3: CASSPRDRRGETQYF

V: TRBV18
D: -
J: TRBJ1-1
size: -
DNA: TGTGCCAGCTCACCACGTGGAGGGAACACTGAAGCTTTCTTT
CDR3: CASSPRGGNTEAFF

V: TRBV27
D: TRBD1
J: TRBJ2-7
size: -
DNA: TGTGCCAGCAGTTCACCGGGACAGGGAAGATACGAGCAGTACTTC
CDR3: CASSSPGQGRYEQYF

V: TRBV6-1
D: -
J: TRBJ1-5
size: -
DNA: TGTGCCAGCAGTGAGTCGGGCAATACGTCCCAGCATTTT
CDR3: CASSESGNTSQHF

V: TRBV29-1
D: TRBD2
J: TRBJ2-7
size: -
DNA: TGCAGCGTTCTAGCGGGGGGCCTATACGAGCAGTACTTC
CDR3: CSVLAGGLYEQYF

V: TRBV10-3
D: -
J: TRBJ1-2
size: -
DNA: TGTGCCATCAAACCAACAGGTTATGGCTACACCTTC
CDR3: CAIKPTGYGYTF

V: TRBV7-2
D: TRBD1
J: TRBJ2-5
size: few
DNA: TGTGCCAGCAGCCTAGCGGCCTGGGGGACAGGGGACAAGACCCAGTACTTC
CDR3: CASSLAAWGTGDKTQYF

V: TRBV7-2
D: TRBD2
J: TRBJ2-1
size: -
DNA: TGTGCCAGCAGCCTCGGGACTAGCGGCTACAATGAGCAGTTCTTC
CDR3: CASSLGTSGYNEQFF

V: TRBV5-4
D: -
J: TRBJ2-7
size: -
DNA: TGTGCCAGCAGCTTGGCCGGACGTCGGAGGTTCAACGACGAGCAGTACTTC
CDR3: CASSLAGRRRFNDEQYF

V: TRBV30
D: TRBD1
J: TRBJ1-4
size: -
DNA: TGTGCCTGGGGTACTTGGACAGGCGGCCCACTAACTAATGAAAAACTGTTTTTT
CDR3: CAWGTWTGGPLTNEKLFF

V: TRBV28
D: TRBD2
J: TRBJ2-7
size: -
DNA: TGTGCCAGCAGAAAACTAGCGGGAGTTTGGGAATACGAGCAGTACTTC
CDR3: CASRKLAGVWEYEQYF

V: TRBV25-1
D: TRBD2
J: TRBJ2-2
size: -
DNA: TGTGCCAGCAGTTGGACTAGCGGGAGGTTTGTCGGGGAGCTGTTTTTT
CDR3: CASSWTSGRFVGELFF

V: TRBV5-1
D: -
J: TRBJ2-7
size: -
DNA: TGCGCCAGCAGTCGAGCGGAGAACGCCTACGAGCAGTACTTC
CDR3: CASSRAENAYEQYF

V: TRBV30
D: -
J: TRBJ2-7
size: -
DNA: TGTGCCTGGAGTGTACGTCAGGGGCACGACGAGCAGTACTTC
CDR3: CAWSVRQGHDEQYF

V: TRBV6-1
D: TRBD1
J: TRBJ1-1
size: -
DNA: TGTGCCAGCTCGGGGGCAGGGGGCTCGGGGACTGAAGCTTTCTTT
CDR3: CASSGAGGSGTEAFF

V: TRBV28
D: -
J: TRBJ1-1
size: -
DNA: TGTGCCAGCAGACAGGCCGGTTTTGGCACTGAAGCTTTCTTT
CDR3: CASRQAGFGTEAFF

V: TRBV5-4
D: -
J: TRBJ1-4
size: -
DNA: TGTGCCAGCAGCTTAAGTGCAACTAATGAAAAACTGTTTTTT
CDR3: CASSLSATNEKLFF

V: TRBV7-8
D: -
J: TRBJ1-3
size: -
DNA: TGTGCCAGCAGCGACGAAAGAGGGAACACCATATATTTT
CDR3: CASSDERGNTIYF

V: TRBV19
D: TRBD1
J: TRBJ2-3
size: few
DNA: TGTGCCAGTAGCCCAACAGGGGGCGGCACAGATACGCAGTATTTT
CDR3: CASSPTGGGTDTQYF